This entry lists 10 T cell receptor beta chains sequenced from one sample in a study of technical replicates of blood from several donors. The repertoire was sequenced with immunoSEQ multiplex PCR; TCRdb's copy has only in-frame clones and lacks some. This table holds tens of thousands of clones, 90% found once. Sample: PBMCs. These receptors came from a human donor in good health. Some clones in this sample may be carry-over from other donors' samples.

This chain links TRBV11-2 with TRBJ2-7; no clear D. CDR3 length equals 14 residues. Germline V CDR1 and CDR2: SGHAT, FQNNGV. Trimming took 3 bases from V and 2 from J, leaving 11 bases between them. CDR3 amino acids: CASSFRITPYEQYF. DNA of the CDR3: TGTGCCAGCAGCTTCAGGATTACCCCCTACGAGCAGTACTTC.

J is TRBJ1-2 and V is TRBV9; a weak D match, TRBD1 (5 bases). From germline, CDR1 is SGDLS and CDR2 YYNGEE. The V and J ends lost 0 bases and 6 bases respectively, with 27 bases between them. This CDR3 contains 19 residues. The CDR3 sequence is CASSVAQNLPGGERNGYTF. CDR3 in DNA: TGTGCCAGCAGCGTAGCCCAAAATCTCCCCGGAGGGGAAAGGAATGGCTACACCTTC.

The chain's CDR3 is CASRNRIHRDNEQFF. CDR3 DNA sequence: TGTGCCAGCAGGAACAGGATTCATCGGGACAATGAGCAGTTCTTC. This chain uses TRBV6-6 with TRBJ2-1; TRBD1 is a possible D gene (5 bases). V was trimmed by 6 bases and J by 5 bases, leaving 17 bases between them. The CDR3 is made up of 15 amino acids. CDR1 and CDR2 from the germline V gene are MNHNY and SVGAGI (reference sequence).

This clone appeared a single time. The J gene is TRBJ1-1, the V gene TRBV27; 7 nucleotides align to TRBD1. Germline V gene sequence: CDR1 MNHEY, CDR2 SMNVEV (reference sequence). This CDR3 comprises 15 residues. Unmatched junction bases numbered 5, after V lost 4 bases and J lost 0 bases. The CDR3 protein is CASSSGQVLNTEAFF. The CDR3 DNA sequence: TGTGCCAGCAGTTCCGGACAGGTGCTGAACACTGAAGCTTTCTTT.

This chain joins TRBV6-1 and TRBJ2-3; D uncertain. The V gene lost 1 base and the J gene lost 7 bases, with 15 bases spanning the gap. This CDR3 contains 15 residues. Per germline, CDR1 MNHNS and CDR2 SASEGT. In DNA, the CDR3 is TGTGCCAGCAGTGAAGTAGGCACATCTAGAAATACGCAGTATTTT. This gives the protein CASSEVGTSRNTQYF.

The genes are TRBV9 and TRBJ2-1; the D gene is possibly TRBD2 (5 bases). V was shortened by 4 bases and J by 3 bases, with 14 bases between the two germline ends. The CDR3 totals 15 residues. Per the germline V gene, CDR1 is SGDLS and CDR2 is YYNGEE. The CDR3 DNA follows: TGTGCCAGCAGCCCCAGCGGTAATTTCTACAATGAGCAGTTCTTC. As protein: CASSPSGNFYNEQFF.

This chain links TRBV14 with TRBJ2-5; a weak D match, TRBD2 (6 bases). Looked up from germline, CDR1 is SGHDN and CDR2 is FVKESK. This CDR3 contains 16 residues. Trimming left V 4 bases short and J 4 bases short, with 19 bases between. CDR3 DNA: TGTGCCAGCAGCCTCGGGAGAGGAATCGGAGGAGAGACCCAGTACTTC. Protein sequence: CASSLGRGIGGETQYF. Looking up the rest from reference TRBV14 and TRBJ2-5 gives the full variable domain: EAGVTQFPSHSVIEKGQTVTLRCDPISGHDNLYWYRRVMGKEIKFLLHFVKESKQDESGMPNNRFLAERTGGTYSTLKVQPAELEDSGVYFCASSLGRGIGGETQYFGPGTRLLVL.

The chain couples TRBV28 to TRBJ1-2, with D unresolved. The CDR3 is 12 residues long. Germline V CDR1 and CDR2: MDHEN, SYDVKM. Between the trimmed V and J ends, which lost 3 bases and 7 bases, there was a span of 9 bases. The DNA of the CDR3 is TGTGCCAGCAGTTTGACATACTCTGGCTACACCTTC. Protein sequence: CASSLTYSGYTF.

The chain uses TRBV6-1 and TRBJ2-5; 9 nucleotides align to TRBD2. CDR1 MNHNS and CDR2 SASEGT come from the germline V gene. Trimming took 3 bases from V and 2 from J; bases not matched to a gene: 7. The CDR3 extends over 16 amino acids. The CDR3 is CASSEGKRGVQETQYF. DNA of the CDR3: TGTGCCAGCAGTGAGGGCAAGCGGGGGGTACAAGAGACCCAGTACTTC.

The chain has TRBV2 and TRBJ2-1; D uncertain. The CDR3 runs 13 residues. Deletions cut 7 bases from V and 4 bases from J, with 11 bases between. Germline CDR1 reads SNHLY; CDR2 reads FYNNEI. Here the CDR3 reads CASNFEHYNEQFF. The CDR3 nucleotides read TGTGCCAGCAACTTCGAGCATTACAATGAGCAGTTCTTC. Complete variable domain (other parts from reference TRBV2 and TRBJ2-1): EPEVTQTPSHQVTQMGQEVILRCVPISNHLYFYWYRQILGQKVEFLVSFYNNEISEKSEIFDDQFSVERPDGSNFTLKIRSTKLEDSAMYFCASNFEHYNEQFFGPGTRLTVL.